The 10 T cell receptor beta chains in this list originate from one sample, sequenced in a study of cytomegalovirus exposure and HLA in healthy donors. Sequencing was performed with immunoSEQ multiplex PCR; in TCRdb, only in-frame clones are kept and a portion is missing. The sample comprises 250,000 or so clones, nearly 90% of which are singletons, and under 0.45% rests with the top ten. The sample comprised PBMCs. The source is a woman between 18 and 30 years old in good health and CMV-seronegative.

This clone was recorded a few times. V usage is TRBV13 and J usage is TRBJ1-5; 7 positions match TRBD1. The length of the CDR3 is 13 residues. Germline values: CDR1 PRHDT, CDR2 FYEKMQ (reference sequence). V trimming: 4 bases; J trimming: 7 bases; junction bases outside the gene matches: 4. The CDR3 bases are TGTGCCAGCAGCTCCAGGGGGAGCCAGCCCCAGCATTTT. Its translation is CASSSRGSQPQHF.

The CDR3 sequence: CASSSPDPRPGHIANTIYF. Written as DNA, the CDR3 is TGTGCCAGCAGCTCGCCGGACCCTCGACCGGGACATATTGCAAACACCATATATTTT. This rearrangement joins TRBV5-4 to TRBJ1-3; D might be TRBD1 (6 bases). Per the germline V gene, CDR1 is SGHNT and CDR2 is YYREEE (reference sequence). The CDR3 is 19 amino acids. Deletions cut 3 bases from V and 6 bases from J, with 28 bases between.

The genes are TRBV4-1 and TRBJ1-2; 12 bases agree with TRBD1. The CDR3 has 16 amino acids. Germline lookup yields CDR1 MGHRA and CDR2 YSYEKL. V shed 3 bases and J 7 bases; nucleotides not matched to a gene: 9. CDR3 loop: CASSHPGQGAEFGYTF. The CDR3, as DNA: TGCGCCAGCAGCCACCCGGGACAGGGGGCTGAGTTTGGCTACACCTTC.

The V call is TRBV5-1, the J call TRBJ1-2, with a tentative D call TRBD1 (6 bases). V lost 4 bases and J lost 1, with 14 bases in between. Germline V gene sequence: CDR1 SGHRS, CDR2 YFSETQ. CDR3 length equals 15 residues. The CDR3 DNA is TGCGCCAGCAGCCCCCCGGACAGCAATAACTATGGCTACACCTTC. Translating it yields CASSPPDSNNYGYTF.

This chain links TRBV6-6 with TRBJ2-1; 8 bases match TRBD2. V was pared by 0 bases and J by 6 bases, with 7 bases of the junction left unmatched. This CDR3 contains 16 residues. The germline V gene encodes CDR1 MNHNY and CDR2 SVGAGI (reference sequence). In nucleotides, the CDR3 is TGTGCCAGCAGTTACTCGACCCAGCGGGGGTTCAATGAGCAGTTCTTC. Encoded protein: CASSYSTQRGFNEQFF.

V gene TRBV14 combines with J gene TRBJ2-1; possibly TRBD1 for D (6 bases). This CDR3 is 17 amino acids long. Between the trimmed V and J ends, which lost 5 bases and 1 base, there was a span of 18 bases. In germline, CDR1 is SGHDN, CDR2 FVKESK. DNA of the CDR3: TGTGCCAGCAGCACCGACAGGTTCTGGCATTCCTACAATGAGCAGTTCTTC. Translated: CASSTDRFWHSYNEQFF.

CDR3 protein: CASRPRDSYNSPLHF. As DNA, the CDR3 is TGTGCCAGCAGACCACGGGACTCCTATAATTCACCCCTCCACTTT. V is TRBV2 and J is TRBJ1-6; D remains ambiguous. The CDR3 has 15 amino acids. Deletions cut 6 bases from V and 0 bases from J, with 9 bases between. The V gene's germline CDR1 is SNHLY and CDR2 FYNNEI. Together with reference TRBV2 and TRBJ1-6, the CDR3 gives the full variable domain: EPEVTQTPSHQVTQMGQEVILRCVPISNHLYFYWYRQILGQKVEFLVSFYNNEISEKSEIFDDQFSVERPDGSNFTLKIRSTKLEDSAMYFCASRPRDSYNSPLHFGNGTRLTVT.

The chain is built from TRBV5-1 and TRBJ1-1; 8 positions match TRBD1. The trim removed 0 bases at V and 6 bases at J, leaving 7 bases unmatched. The germline gives CDR1 SGHRS, CDR2 YFSETQ. The CDR3 has 15 residues. The CDR3 sequence: CASSLEAGGVSEAFF. CDR3 sequence (DNA): TGCGCCAGCAGCTTGGAGGCAGGGGGCGTCTCTGAAGCTTTCTTT.

The chain has TRBV25-1 and TRBJ2-3; weak D call: TRBD2 (7 bases). Germline CDR1 and CDR2: MGHDK and SYGVNS. The CDR3 is 17 amino acids. V lost 6 bases and J lost 3, with 22 bases in between. The CDR3 bases are TGTGCCAGCAGGACAGACACTTTGGGGGGGCGAACAGATACGCAGTATTTT. Translated: CASRTDTLGGRTDTQYF.

This clone was detected only once. This chain uses TRBV11-2 with TRBJ1-6; the D is unclear. Trimming took off 0 bases at V and 5 bases at J, with 11 bases between the two ends. This CDR3 is built from 16 residues. Germline V gene lookup returns CDR1 SGHAT and CDR2 FQNNGV. The CDR3 DNA follows: TGTGCCAGCAGCTTAGACCTGGGCGCTAATAATTCACCCCTCCACTTT. Residues: CASSLDLGANNSPLHF. Variable domain in full (rest from reference TRBV11-2 and TRBJ1-6): EAGVAQSPRYKIIEKRQSVAFWCNPISGHATLYWYQQILGQGPKLLIQFQNNGVVDDSQLPKDRFSAERLKGVDSTLKIQPAKLEDSAVYLCASSLDLGANNSPLHFGNGTRLTVT.